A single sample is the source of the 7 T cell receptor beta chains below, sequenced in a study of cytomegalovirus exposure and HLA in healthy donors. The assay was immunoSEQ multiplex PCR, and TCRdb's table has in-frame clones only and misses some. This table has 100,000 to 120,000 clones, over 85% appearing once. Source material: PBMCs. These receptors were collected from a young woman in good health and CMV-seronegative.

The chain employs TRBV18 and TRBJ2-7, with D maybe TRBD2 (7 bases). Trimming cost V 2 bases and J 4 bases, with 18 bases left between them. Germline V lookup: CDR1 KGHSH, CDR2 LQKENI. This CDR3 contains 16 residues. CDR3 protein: CASSPYATGGGYEQYF. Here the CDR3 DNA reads TGTGCCAGCTCACCATACGCGACGGGGGGCGGATACGAGCAGTACTTC.

CDR3 residues: CATESNTEAFF. The DNA for the CDR3 is TGTGCCACCGAGTCTAACACTGAAGCTTTCTTT. This sequence joins TRBV19 and TRBJ1-1, with no clear D. V lost 10 bases and J 2 bases, leaving 8 bases between the germline ends. Germline-derived CDR1 and CDR2 are LNHDA and SQIVND (reference sequence). The CDR3 contains 11 residues.

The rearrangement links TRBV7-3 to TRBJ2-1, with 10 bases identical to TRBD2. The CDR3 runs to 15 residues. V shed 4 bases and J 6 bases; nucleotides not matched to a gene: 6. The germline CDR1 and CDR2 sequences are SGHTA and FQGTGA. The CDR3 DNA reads TGTGCCAGCAGCTGGAGCGGGAGGGAGGGCAATGAGCAGTTCTTC. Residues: CASSWSGREGNEQFF.

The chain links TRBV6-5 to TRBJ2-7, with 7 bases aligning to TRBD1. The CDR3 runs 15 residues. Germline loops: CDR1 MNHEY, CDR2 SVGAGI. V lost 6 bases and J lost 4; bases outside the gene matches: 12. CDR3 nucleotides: TGTGCCAGCAGATTGATGACAGGGCAACTTTACGAGCAGTACTTC. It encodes CASRLMTGQLYEQYF.

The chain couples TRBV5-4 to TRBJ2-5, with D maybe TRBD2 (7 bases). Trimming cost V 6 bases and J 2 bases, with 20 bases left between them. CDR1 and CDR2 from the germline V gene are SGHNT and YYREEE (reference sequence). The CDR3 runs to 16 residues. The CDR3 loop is CASTLWGGARQETQYF. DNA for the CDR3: TGTGCCAGCACCCTTTGGGGGGGCGCGAGACAAGAGACCCAGTACTTC.

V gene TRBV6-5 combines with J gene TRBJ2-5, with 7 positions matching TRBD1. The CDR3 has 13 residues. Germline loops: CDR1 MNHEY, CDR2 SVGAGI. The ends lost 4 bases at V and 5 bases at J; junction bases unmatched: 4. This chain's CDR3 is CASSLSRGETQYF. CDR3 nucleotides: TGTGCCAGCAGTTTGTCCAGGGGGGAGACCCAGTACTTC.

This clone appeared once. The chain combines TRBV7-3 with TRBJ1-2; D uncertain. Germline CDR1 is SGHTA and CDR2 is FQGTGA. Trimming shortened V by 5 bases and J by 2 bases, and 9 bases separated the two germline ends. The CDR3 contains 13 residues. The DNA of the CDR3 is TGTGCCAGCAGCATCACAACAAACTATGGCTACACCTTC. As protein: CASSITTNYGYTF. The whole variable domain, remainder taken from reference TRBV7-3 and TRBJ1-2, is GAGVSQTPSNKVTEKGKYVELRCDPISGHTALYWYRQSLGQGPEFLIYFQGTGAADDSGLPNDRFFAVRPEGSVSTLKIQRTERGDSAVYLCASSITTNYGYTFGSGTRLTVV.